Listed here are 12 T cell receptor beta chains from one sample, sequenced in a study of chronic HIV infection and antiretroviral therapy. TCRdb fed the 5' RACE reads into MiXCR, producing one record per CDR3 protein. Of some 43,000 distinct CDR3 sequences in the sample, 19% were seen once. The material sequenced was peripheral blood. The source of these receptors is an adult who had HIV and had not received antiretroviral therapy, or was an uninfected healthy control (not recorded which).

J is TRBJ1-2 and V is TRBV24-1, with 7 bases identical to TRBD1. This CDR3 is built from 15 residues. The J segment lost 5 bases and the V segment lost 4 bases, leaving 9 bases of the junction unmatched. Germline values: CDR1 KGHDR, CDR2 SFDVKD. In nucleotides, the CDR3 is TGTGCCACCAGTGAGTCGCGGGACAGCAATTATGGCTACACCTTC. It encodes CATSESRDSNYGYTF.

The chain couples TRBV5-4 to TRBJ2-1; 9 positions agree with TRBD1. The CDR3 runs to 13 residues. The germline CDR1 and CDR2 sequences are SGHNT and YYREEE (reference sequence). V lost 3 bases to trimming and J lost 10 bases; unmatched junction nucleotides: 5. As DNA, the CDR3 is TGTGCCAGCAGCTGGGACAGGGAGAGGGAGCAGTTCTTC. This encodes CASSWDREREQFF.

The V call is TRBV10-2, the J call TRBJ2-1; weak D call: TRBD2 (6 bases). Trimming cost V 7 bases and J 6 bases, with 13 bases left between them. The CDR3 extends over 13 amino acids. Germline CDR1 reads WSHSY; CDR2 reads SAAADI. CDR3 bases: TGCGCCAGCACGGGAGATTCGCCCAATGAGCAGTTCTTC. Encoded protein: CASTGDSPNEQFF.

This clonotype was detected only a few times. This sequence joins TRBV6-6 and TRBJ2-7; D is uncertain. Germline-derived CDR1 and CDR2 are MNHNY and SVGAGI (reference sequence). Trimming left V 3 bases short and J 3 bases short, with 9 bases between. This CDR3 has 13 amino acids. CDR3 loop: CASSYYEDYEQYF. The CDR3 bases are TGTGCCAGCAGTTATTATGAGGACTACGAGCAGTACTTC.

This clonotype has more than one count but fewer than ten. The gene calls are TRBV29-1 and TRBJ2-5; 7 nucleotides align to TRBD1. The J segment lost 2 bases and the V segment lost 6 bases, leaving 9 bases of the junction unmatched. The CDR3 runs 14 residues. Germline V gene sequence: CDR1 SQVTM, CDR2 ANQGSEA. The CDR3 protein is CSVQLDRVQETQYF. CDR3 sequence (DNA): TGCAGCGTCCAATTAGACAGGGTTCAAGAGACCCAGTACTTC.

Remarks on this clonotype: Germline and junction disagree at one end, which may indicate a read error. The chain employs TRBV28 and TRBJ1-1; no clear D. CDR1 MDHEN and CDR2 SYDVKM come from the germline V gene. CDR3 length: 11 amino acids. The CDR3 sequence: CASSLEPRRVF. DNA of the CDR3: TGTGCCAGCAGTTTAGAACCTAGGCGGGTCTTT.

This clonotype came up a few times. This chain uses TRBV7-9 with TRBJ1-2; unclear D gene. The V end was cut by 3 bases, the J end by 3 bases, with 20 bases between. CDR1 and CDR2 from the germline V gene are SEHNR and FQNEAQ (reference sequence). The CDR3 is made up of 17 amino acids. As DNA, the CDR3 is TGTGCCAGCAGCTTGTTCGGACCGCCGGATACTGACTATGGCTACACCTTC. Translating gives CASSLFGPPDTDYGYTF.

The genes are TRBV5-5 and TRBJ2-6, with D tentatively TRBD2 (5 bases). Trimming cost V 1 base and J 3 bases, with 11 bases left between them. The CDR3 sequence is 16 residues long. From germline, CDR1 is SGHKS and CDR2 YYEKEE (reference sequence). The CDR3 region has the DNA TGTGCCAGCAGCTTGCGCCCCGGGGATGGGGCCAACGTCCTGACTTTC. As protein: CASSLRPGDGANVLTF. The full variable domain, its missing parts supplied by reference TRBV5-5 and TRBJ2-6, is DAGVTQSPTHLIKTRGQQVTLRCSPISGHKSVSWYQQVLGQGPQFIFQYYEKEERGRGNFPDRFSARQFPNYSSELNVNALLLGDSALYLCASSLRPGDGANVLTFGAGSRLTVL.

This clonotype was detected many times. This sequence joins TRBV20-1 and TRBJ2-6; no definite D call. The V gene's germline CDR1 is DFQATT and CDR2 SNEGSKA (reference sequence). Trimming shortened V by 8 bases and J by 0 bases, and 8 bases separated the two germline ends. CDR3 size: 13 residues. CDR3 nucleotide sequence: TGCAGTACTTTTCCCTCTGGGGCCAACGTCCTGACTTTC. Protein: CSTFPSGANVLTF.

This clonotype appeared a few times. CDR3 protein: CASSPFMGQGLNTEAFF. The DNA of the CDR3 is TGTGCCAGCTCACCATTCATGGGTCAGGGGCTGAACACTGAAGCTTTCTTT. The J gene is TRBJ1-1, the V gene TRBV18, with D possibly TRBD1 on 6 matching bases. The germline CDR1 and CDR2 sequences are KGHSH and LQKENI. Trimming removed 2 bases from V and 0 bases from J, with 16 bases in between. The CDR3 runs 17 residues.

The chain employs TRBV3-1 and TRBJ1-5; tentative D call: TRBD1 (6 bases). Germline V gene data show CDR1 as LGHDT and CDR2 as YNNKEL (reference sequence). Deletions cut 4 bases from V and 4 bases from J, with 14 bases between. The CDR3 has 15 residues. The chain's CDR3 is CASSPWGGANQPQHF. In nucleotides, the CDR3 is TGTGCCAGCAGCCCCTGGGGGGGGGCTAATCAGCCCCAGCATTTT.

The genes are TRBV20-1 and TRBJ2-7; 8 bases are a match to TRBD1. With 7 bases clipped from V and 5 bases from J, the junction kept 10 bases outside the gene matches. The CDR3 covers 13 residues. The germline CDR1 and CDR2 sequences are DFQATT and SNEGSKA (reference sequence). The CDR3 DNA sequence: TGCAGTGTCCGATGGACAGGGAGGAACGAGCAGTACTTC. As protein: CSVRWTGRNEQYF.